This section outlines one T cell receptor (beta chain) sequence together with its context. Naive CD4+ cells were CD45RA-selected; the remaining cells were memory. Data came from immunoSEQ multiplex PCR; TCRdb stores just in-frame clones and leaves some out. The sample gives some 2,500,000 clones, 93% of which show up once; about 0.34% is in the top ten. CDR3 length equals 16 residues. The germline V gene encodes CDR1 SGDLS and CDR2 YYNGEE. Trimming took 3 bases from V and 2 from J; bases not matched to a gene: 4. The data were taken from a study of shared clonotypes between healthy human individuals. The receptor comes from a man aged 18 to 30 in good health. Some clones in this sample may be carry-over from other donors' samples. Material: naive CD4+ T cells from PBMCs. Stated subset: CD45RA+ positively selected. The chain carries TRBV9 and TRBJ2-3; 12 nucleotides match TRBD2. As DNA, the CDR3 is TGTGCCAGCAGCGGAGGACTAGCGGGGACCACAGATACGCAGTATTTT. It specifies CASSGGLAGTTDTQYF.